A selection of T cell receptor beta chains follows, all from one sample in a study of blood T cell repertoires in COVID-19. Profiling relied on immunoSEQ multiplex PCR, and the TCRdb table lists in-frame clones only, not all of them. The repertoire consists of some 290,000 clones, with around nine tenths occurring once and the leading ten covering around 11%. The sequenced sample consisted of peripheral blood. These TCRs come from a woman aged 30 to 39 with COVID-19, enrolled during active disease. Each CDR3 is given with its conserved first and last residue. Each record gives: clone size, J gene, D gene, V gene, CDR3 protein, CDR3 DNA. The D gene is left open where the match is weak. The size entry is marked missing in some rows and otherwise reads once, few, many or a size class.

abundance: -; j_gene: TRBJ2-7; d_gene: -; v_gene: TRBV2; CDR3aa: CASSERGAGVPYEQYF; CDR3nt: TGTGCCAGCAGTGAACGAGGAGCAGGGGTCCCCTACGAGCAGTACTTC
abundance: -; j_gene: TRBJ1-1; d_gene: -; v_gene: TRBV24-1; CDR3aa: CATETSRGTEAFF; CDR3nt: TGTGCCACCGAAACGTCCCGAGGGACTGAAGCTTTCTTT
abundance: -; j_gene: TRBJ2-7; d_gene: TRBD1; v_gene: TRBV10-2; CDR3aa: CADRDRGRDF; CDR3nt: TGCGCCGACCGGGACAGGGGCAGGGACTTC
abundance: few; j_gene: TRBJ2-7; d_gene: TRBD2; v_gene: TRBV29-1; CDR3aa: CSVEVNGGSLYEQYF; CDR3nt: TGCAGCGTTGAAGTGAACGGCGGGAGCCTCTACGAGCAGTACTTC
abundance: -; j_gene: TRBJ2-7; d_gene: -; v_gene: TRBV5-6; CDR3aa: CASSLGQGGSYEQYF; CDR3nt: TGTGCCAGCAGCTTGGGGCAGGGTGGCTCCTACGAGCAGTACTTC
abundance: -; j_gene: TRBJ2-7; d_gene: TRBD2; v_gene: TRBV7-8; CDR3aa: CASSSPAGTSGRNEQYF; CDR3nt: TGTGCCAGCAGCTCCCCGGCCGGGACTAGCGGGAGGAACGAGCAGTACTTC
abundance: -; j_gene: TRBJ1-5; d_gene: TRBD1; v_gene: TRBV5-6; CDR3aa: CASSGSPDRGTRSQHF; CDR3nt: TGTGCCAGCAGCGGGTCACCGGACAGGGGGACGCGGTCCCAGCATTTT
abundance: -; j_gene: TRBJ2-3; d_gene: TRBD1; v_gene: TRBV19; CDR3aa: CASSIRTGLPPDTQYF; CDR3nt: TGTGCCAGTAGTATAAGGACAGGGCTACCCCCAGATACGCAGTATTTT
abundance: few; j_gene: TRBJ2-1; d_gene: -; v_gene: TRBV5-3; CDR3aa: CAKKTGLHSYNEQFF; CDR3nt: TGTGCCAAAAAGACAGGTCTGCACTCCTACAATGAGCAGTTCTTC
abundance: -; j_gene: TRBJ2-1; d_gene: TRBD2; v_gene: TRBV19; CDR3aa: CASSDRPAGGSSYNEQFF; CDR3nt: TGTGCCAGTAGCGATAGGCCGGCGGGGGGGAGCTCCTACAATGAGCAGTTCTTC
abundance: -; j_gene: TRBJ2-1; d_gene: -; v_gene: TRBV24-1; CDR3aa: CATSDYEGRSYNEQFF; CDR3nt: TGTGCCACCAGTGATTACGAGGGAAGGTCCTACAATGAGCAGTTCTTC
abundance: -; j_gene: TRBJ2-5; d_gene: -; v_gene: TRBV6-4; CDR3aa: CASYEGLGEETQYF; CDR3nt: TGTGCCAGCTACGAGGGACTGGGAGAAGAGACCCAGTACTTC
abundance: -; j_gene: TRBJ1-1; d_gene: -; v_gene: TRBV7-9; CDR3aa: CASTKAGVVGTEAFF; CDR3nt: TGTGCCAGCACCAAGGCGGGGGTTGTGGGCACTGAAGCTTTCTTT
abundance: -; j_gene: TRBJ2-1; d_gene: TRBD1; v_gene: TRBV7-9; CDR3aa: CASSLARGWGDEQFF; CDR3nt: TGTGCCAGCAGCTTAGCCAGGGGGTGGGGAGACGAGCAGTTCTTC
abundance: -; j_gene: TRBJ2-1; d_gene: -; v_gene: TRBV29-1; CDR3aa: CSATGGVSEQFF; CDR3nt: TGCAGCGCCACCGGTGGAGTGTCTGAGCAGTTCTTC
abundance: -; j_gene: TRBJ1-1; d_gene: -; v_gene: TRBV27; CDR3aa: CASSLLSPSWNHEAFF; CDR3nt: TGTGCCAGCAGTTTATTGTCTCCTAGCTGGAATCATGAAGCTTTCTTT
abundance: -; j_gene: TRBJ2-7; d_gene: TRBD2; v_gene: TRBV24-1; CDR3aa: CATSDSQGRKREGRYEQYF; CDR3nt: TGTGCCACCAGTGATTCGCAGGGACGTAAGCGGGAGGGCCGATACGAGCAGTACTTC
abundance: few; j_gene: TRBJ2-7; d_gene: -; v_gene: TRBV3-1/TRBV3-2; CDR3aa: CASSQDMTGNDEQYF; CDR3nt: TGTGCCAGCAGCCAAGATATGACGGGAAACGACGAGCAGTACTTC
abundance: -; j_gene: TRBJ2-3; d_gene: TRBD2; v_gene: TRBV28; CDR3aa: CASSLLAGVVDTQYF; CDR3nt: TGTGCCAGCAGTTTACTAGCGGGAGTTGTAGATACGCAGTATTTT
abundance: -; j_gene: TRBJ1-1; d_gene: -; v_gene: TRBV29-1; CDR3aa: CSVHEPGEAFF; CDR3nt: TGCAGCGTCCACGAGCCCGGGGAGGCTTTCTTT
abundance: few; j_gene: TRBJ1-3; d_gene: TRBD1; v_gene: TRBV7-2; CDR3aa: CASSTDRMAGNTIYF; CDR3nt: TGTGCCAGCAGTACGGACAGGATGGCTGGAAACACCATATATTTT
abundance: -; j_gene: TRBJ1-1; d_gene: TRBD1; v_gene: TRBV5-4; CDR3aa: CASSLGTGRVGEAFF; CDR3nt: TGTGCCAGCAGCTTGGGGACAGGGAGAGTCGGTGAAGCTTTCTTT
abundance: -; j_gene: TRBJ1-5; d_gene: TRBD1; v_gene: TRBV5-1; CDR3aa: CASSLGGTANQPQHF; CDR3nt: TGCGCCAGCAGCTTGGGCGGGACAGCAAATCAGCCCCAGCATTTT
abundance: -; j_gene: TRBJ2-7; d_gene: -; v_gene: TRBV9; CDR3aa: CASSVDHSSYEQYF; CDR3nt: TGTGCCAGCAGCGTAGACCACAGCTCCTACGAGCAGTACTTC
abundance: -; j_gene: TRBJ2-7; d_gene: -; v_gene: TRBV3-1/TRBV3-2; CDR3aa: CASSQGNSDIFSSYEQYF; CDR3nt: TGTGCCAGCAGCCAAGGGAATAGCGATATATTTAGCTCCTACGAGCAGTACTTC
abundance: -; j_gene: TRBJ2-1; d_gene: TRBD2; v_gene: TRBV9; CDR3aa: CASSATSGTYNEQFF; CDR3nt: TGTGCCAGCAGCGCGACTAGCGGGACCTACAATGAGCAGTTCTTC
abundance: -; j_gene: TRBJ1-1; d_gene: -; v_gene: TRBV19; CDR3aa: CASMFGQDTEAFF; CDR3nt: TGTGCCAGTATGTTTGGGCAGGACACTGAAGCTTTCTTT
abundance: -; j_gene: TRBJ2-1; d_gene: TRBD2; v_gene: TRBV28; CDR3aa: CASSPPWAGGQQFF; CDR3nt: TGTGCCAGCAGTCCCCCCTGGGCGGGAGGGCAGCAGTTCTTC
abundance: -; j_gene: TRBJ1-1; d_gene: -; v_gene: TRBV14; CDR3aa: CASSQFGGYTEAFF; CDR3nt: TGTGCCAGCAGTCAGTTTGGAGGGTACACTGAAGCTTTCTTT
abundance: -; j_gene: TRBJ1-4; d_gene: -; v_gene: TRBV2; CDR3aa: CAGSPDSSLTNEKLFF; CDR3nt: TGTGCCGGCAGTCCGGACAGTTCACTAACTAATGAAAAACTGTTTTTT
abundance: -; j_gene: TRBJ2-2; d_gene: TRBD2; v_gene: TRBV19; CDR3aa: CASSIRLAGGTGELFF; CDR3nt: TGTGCCAGTAGTATCAGACTAGCGGGAGGAACCGGGGAGCTGTTTTTT
abundance: -; j_gene: TRBJ2-7; d_gene: -; v_gene: TRBV3-1/TRBV3-2; CDR3aa: CASSQERYTYEQYF; CDR3nt: TGTGCCAGCAGCCAAGAGAGGTATACCTACGAGCAGTACTTC
abundance: -; j_gene: TRBJ1-2; d_gene: TRBD1; v_gene: TRBV19; CDR3aa: CASSILGQGYGYTF; CDR3nt: TGTGCCAGTAGTATCTTGGGACAGGGGTATGGCTACACCTTC
abundance: -; j_gene: TRBJ1-4; d_gene: -; v_gene: TRBV19; CDR3aa: CASSIGGINEKLFF; CDR3nt: TGTGCCAGTAGTATTGGAGGAATTAATGAAAAACTGTTTTTT
abundance: -; j_gene: TRBJ2-7; d_gene: TRBD2; v_gene: TRBV7-2; CDR3aa: CASSRGAYEQYF; CDR3nt: TGTGCCAGCAGCCGGGGGGCCTACGAGCAGTACTTC
abundance: -; j_gene: TRBJ2-1; d_gene: -; v_gene: TRBV15; CDR3aa: CATSRDLVGRMYNEQFF; CDR3nt: TGTGCCACCAGCAGAGATTTGGTGGGCCGCATGTACAATGAGCAGTTCTTC
abundance: -; j_gene: TRBJ2-3; d_gene: TRBD1; v_gene: TRBV24-1; CDR3aa: CATSDLRQGPDTQYF; CDR3nt: TGTGCCACCAGTGATTTGAGACAGGGCCCAGATACGCAGTATTTT
abundance: few; j_gene: TRBJ2-1; d_gene: TRBD2; v_gene: TRBV5-1; CDR3aa: CASSLASGNEQFF; CDR3nt: TGCGCCAGCAGCTTGGCTAGCGGCAATGAGCAGTTCTTC
abundance: -; j_gene: TRBJ2-2; d_gene: TRBD1; v_gene: TRBV5-1; CDR3aa: CASSFTDRVTGELFF; CDR3nt: TGCGCCAGCAGCTTTACAGACAGGGTCACCGGGGAGCTGTTTTTT
abundance: -; j_gene: TRBJ2-2; d_gene: TRBD2; v_gene: TRBV3-1/TRBV3-2; CDR3aa: CASHGLAEPANTGELFF; CDR3nt: TGTGCCAGCCACGGACTAGCGGAGCCCGCGAACACCGGGGAGCTGTTTTTT
abundance: many; j_gene: TRBJ2-1; d_gene: -; v_gene: TRBV10-3; CDR3aa: CAISVGNEQFF; CDR3nt: TGTGCCATCAGTGTCGGGAATGAGCAGTTCTTC
abundance: -; j_gene: TRBJ2-3; d_gene: TRBD2; v_gene: TRBV19; CDR3aa: CASSIKGLGPDTQYF; CDR3nt: TGTGCCAGTAGTATCAAGGGACTAGGTCCAGATACGCAGTATTTT
abundance: -; j_gene: TRBJ1-2; d_gene: -; v_gene: TRBV4-1; CDR3aa: CASSQDPGNNYGYTF; CDR3nt: TGCGCCAGCAGCCAAGATCCGGGTAACAACTATGGCTACACCTTC
abundance: -; j_gene: TRBJ1-4; d_gene: TRBD1; v_gene: TRBV18; CDR3aa: CASSSQGAFGKLFF; CDR3nt: TGTGCCAGCTCATCACAGGGGGCATTTGGAAAACTGTTTTTT
abundance: once; j_gene: TRBJ1-1; d_gene: -; v_gene: TRBV2; CDR3aa: CASSEIAGMNTEAFF; CDR3nt: TGTGCCAGCAGTGAGATAGCCGGAATGAACACTGAAGCTTTCTTT
abundance: -; j_gene: TRBJ1-1; d_gene: -; v_gene: TRBV6-4; CDR3aa: CASSDSQGSTEAFF; CDR3nt: TGTGCCAGCAGTGACTCGCAGGGTAGCACTGAAGCTTTCTTT
abundance: -; j_gene: TRBJ2-1; d_gene: -; v_gene: TRBV20-1; CDR3aa: CSARLTWEQFF; CDR3nt: TGCAGTGCTCGACTTACGTGGGAGCAGTTCTTC
abundance: -; j_gene: TRBJ1-1; d_gene: -; v_gene: TRBV30; CDR3aa: CAWSGLMNTEAFF; CDR3nt: TGTGCCTGGAGCGGACTGATGAACACTGAAGCTTTCTTT
abundance: -; j_gene: TRBJ2-5; d_gene: TRBD1; v_gene: TRBV14; CDR3aa: CASSRQGVETQYF; CDR3nt: TGTGCCAGCAGCCGACAGGGAGTAGAGACCCAGTACTTC
abundance: -; j_gene: TRBJ2-1; d_gene: -; v_gene: TRBV19; CDR3aa: CASSLTSANEQFF; CDR3nt: TGTGCCAGTAGTTTGACTAGTGCTAATGAGCAGTTCTTC
abundance: once; j_gene: TRBJ2-5; d_gene: -; v_gene: TRBV7-9; CDR3aa: CASSLRGMETQYF; CDR3nt: TGTGCCAGCAGCTTACGAGGGATGGAGACCCAGTACTTC
abundance: -; j_gene: TRBJ2-7; d_gene: TRBD2; v_gene: TRBV29-1; CDR3aa: CSVRGERDLAGGPEEQYF; CDR3nt: TGCAGCGTGCGGGGGGAGAGGGATCTAGCGGGAGGGCCTGAAGAGCAGTACTTC
abundance: -; j_gene: TRBJ1-1; d_gene: -; v_gene: TRBV10-1; CDR3aa: CATRTRVGDTEAFF; CDR3nt: TGCGCCACCCGGACGAGGGTTGGTGACACTGAAGCTTTCTTT